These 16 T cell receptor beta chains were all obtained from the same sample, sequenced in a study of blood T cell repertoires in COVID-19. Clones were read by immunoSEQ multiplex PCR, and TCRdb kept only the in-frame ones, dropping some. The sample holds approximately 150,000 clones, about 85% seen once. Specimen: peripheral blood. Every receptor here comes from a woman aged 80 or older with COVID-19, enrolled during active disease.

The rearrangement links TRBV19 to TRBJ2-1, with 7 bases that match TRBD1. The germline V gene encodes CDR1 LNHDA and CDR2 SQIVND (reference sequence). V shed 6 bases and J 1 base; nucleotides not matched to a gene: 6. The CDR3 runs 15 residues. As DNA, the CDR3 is TGTGCCAGTAGCCAACTGACAGGGTCCTACAATGAGCAGTTCTTC. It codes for CASSQLTGSYNEQFF.

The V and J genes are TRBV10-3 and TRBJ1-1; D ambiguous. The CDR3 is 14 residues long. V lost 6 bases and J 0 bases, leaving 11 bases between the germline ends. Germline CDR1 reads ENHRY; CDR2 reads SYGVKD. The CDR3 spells CAIRETPLNTEAFF. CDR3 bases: TGTGCCATCAGGGAGACACCTCTGAACACTGAAGCTTTCTTT.

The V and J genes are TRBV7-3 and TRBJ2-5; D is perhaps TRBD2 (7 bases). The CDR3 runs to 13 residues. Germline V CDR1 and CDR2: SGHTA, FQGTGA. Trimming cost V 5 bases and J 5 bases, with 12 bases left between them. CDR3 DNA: TGTGCCAGCAGCCGGGGGGCGGGTGAGACCCAGTACTTC. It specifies CASSRGAGETQYF.

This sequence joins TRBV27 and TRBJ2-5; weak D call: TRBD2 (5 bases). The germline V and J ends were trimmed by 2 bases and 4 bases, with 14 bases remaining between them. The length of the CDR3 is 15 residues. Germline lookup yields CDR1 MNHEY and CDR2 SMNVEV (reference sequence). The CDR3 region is CASSLSLAWRETQYF. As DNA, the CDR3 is TGTGCCAGCAGTTTAAGTCTAGCTTGGCGAGAGACCCAGTACTTC.

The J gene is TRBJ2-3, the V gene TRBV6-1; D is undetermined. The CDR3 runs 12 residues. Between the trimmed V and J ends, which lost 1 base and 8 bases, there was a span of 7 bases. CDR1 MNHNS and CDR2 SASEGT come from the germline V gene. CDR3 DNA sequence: TGTGCCAGCAGTGAAGTGTCAGGTACGCAGTATTTT. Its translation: CASSEVSGTQYF.

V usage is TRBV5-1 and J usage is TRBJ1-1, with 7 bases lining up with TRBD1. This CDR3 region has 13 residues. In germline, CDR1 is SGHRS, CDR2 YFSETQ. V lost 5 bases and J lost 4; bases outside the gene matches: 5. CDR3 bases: TGCGCCAGCAGTTCGGGACAGCCCACTGAAGCTTTCTTT. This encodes CASSSGQPTEAFF. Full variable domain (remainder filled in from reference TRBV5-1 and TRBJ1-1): KAGVTQTPRYLIKTRGQQVTLSCSPISGHRSVSWYQQTPGQGLQFLFEYFSETQRNKGNFPGRFSGRQFSNSRSEMNVSTLELGDSALYLCASSSGQPTEAFFGQGTRLTVV.

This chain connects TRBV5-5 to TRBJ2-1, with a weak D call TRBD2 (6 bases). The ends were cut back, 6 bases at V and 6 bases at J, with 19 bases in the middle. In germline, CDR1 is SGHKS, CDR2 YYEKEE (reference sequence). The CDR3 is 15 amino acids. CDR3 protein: CASKWGDRTGNEQFF. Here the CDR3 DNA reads TGTGCCAGCAAATGGGGGGACCGGACGGGCAATGAGCAGTTCTTC.

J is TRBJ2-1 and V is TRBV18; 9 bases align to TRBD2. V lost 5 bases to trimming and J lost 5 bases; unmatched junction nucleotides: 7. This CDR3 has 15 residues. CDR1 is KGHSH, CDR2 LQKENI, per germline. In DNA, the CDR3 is TGTGCCAGCTCAGTAGCGGGAGTGAGGAACAATGAGCAGTTCTTC. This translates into CASSVAGVRNNEQFF.

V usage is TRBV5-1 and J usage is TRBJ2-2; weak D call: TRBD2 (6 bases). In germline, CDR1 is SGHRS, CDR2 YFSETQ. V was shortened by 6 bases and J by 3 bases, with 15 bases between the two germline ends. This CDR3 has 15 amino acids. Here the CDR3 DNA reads TGCGCCAGCACCCCAACGGGGGTTGACACCGGGGAGCTGTTTTTT. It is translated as CASTPTGVDTGELFF.

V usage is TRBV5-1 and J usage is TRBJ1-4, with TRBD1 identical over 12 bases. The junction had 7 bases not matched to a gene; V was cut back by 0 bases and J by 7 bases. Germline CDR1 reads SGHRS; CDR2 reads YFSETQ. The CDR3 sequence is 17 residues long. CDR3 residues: CASSLGPGQGASEKLFF. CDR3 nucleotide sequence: TGCGCCAGCAGCTTGGGGCCGGGACAGGGGGCATCTGAAAAACTGTTTTTT.

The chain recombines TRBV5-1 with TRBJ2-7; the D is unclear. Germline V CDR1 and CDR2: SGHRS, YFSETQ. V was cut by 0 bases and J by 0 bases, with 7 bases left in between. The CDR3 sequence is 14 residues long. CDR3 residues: CASSLDSHSYEQYF. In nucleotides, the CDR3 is TGCGCCAGCAGCTTGGACTCCCACTCCTACGAGCAGTACTTC.

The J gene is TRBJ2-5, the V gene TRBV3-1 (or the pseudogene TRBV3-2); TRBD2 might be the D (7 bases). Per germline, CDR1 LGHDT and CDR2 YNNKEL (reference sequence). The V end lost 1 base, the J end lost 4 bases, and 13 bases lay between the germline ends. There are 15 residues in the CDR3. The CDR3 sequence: CASSQVWGGLETQYF. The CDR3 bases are TGTGCCAGCAGCCAAGTTTGGGGGGGGCTAGAGACCCAGTACTTC.

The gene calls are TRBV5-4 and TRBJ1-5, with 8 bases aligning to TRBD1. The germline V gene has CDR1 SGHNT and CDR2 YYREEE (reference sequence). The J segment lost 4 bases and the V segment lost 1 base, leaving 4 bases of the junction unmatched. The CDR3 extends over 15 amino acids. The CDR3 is CASSLSGQGNQPQHF. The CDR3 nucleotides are TGTGCCAGCAGCTTGTCCGGACAGGGTAATCAGCCCCAGCATTTT. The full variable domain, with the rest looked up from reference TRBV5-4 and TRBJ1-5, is ETGVTQSPTHLIKTRGQQVTLRCSSQSGHNTVSWYQQALGQGPQFIFQYYREEENGRGNFPPRFSGLQFPNYSSELNVNALELDDSALYLCASSLSGQGNQPQHFGDGTRLSIL.

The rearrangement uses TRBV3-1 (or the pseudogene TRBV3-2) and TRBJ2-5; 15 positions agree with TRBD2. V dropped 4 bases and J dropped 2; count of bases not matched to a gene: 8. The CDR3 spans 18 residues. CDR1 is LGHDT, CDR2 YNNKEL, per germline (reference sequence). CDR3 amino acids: CASSRTSGGATPQETQYF. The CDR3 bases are TGTGCCAGCAGCCGGACTAGCGGGGGGGCCACTCCACAAGAGACCCAGTACTTC.

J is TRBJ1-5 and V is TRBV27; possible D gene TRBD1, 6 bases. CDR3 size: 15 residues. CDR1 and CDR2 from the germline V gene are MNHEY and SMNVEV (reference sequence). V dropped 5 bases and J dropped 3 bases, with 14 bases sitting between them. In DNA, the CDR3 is TGTGCCAGCAGTGCGACGACAGGAGCCAATCAGCCCCAGCATTTT. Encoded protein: CASSATTGANQPQHF.

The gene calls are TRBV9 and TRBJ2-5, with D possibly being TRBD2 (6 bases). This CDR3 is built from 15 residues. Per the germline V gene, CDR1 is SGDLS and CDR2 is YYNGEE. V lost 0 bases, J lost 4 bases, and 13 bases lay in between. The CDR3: CASSVAGGRSETQYF. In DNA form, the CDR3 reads TGTGCCAGCAGCGTAGCTGGGGGGAGGTCAGAGACCCAGTACTTC.